Included here is one T cell receptor beta chain sequence, with context. The method was immunoSEQ multiplex PCR; TCRdb's version includes in-frame clones alone and lacks a portion of them. The sample records 300,000 to 400,000 clones, approximately 84% being singletons. This sample is part of a study of Ad26.COV2.S vaccination and SARS-CoV-2 variants. The CDR3 consists of 15 residues. Between the trimmed V and J ends, which lost 3 bases and 7 bases, there was a span of 19 bases. Germline assignment: CDR1 SGDLS and CDR2 YYNGEE. Treatment defined: roughly 18 received Ad26.COV2.S at low or high dose, single or two shots; about 5 received placebo; per-sample allocation not given. The samples date from day 63 after the first vaccine or placebo injection. At a Boston site, the person donating was an adult of 18-55 years.

The sequencing used peripheral blood, collected in a trial of Ad26.COV2.S vaccine versus placebo. The clonotype comes from a person between 18 and 65 years old who received the Ad26.COV2.S COVID-19 vaccine or a placebo. The chain employs TRBV9 and TRBJ1-1; possible D gene TRBD1, 6 bases. CDR3 sequence reads: CASSALRGGTVEAFF. The CDR3 region has the DNA TGTGCCAGCAGCGCCCTTAGGGGGGGGACGGTTGAAGCTTTCTTT. Full variable domain (missing parts from reference TRBV9 and TRBJ1-1): DSGVTQTPKHLITATGQRVTLRCSPRSGDLSVYWYQQSLDQGLQFLIQYYNGEERAKGNILERFSAQQFPDLHSELNLSSLELGDSALYFCASSALRGGTVEAFFGQGTRLTVV.